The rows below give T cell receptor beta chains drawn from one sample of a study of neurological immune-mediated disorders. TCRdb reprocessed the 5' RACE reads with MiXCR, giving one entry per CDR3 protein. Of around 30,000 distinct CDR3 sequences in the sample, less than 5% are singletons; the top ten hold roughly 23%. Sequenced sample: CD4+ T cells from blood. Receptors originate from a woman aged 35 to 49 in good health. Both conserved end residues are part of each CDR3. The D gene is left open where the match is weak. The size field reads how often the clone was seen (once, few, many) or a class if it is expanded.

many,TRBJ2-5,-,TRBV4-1,CASSQSMTRSGTEETQYF,TGCGCCAGCAGCCAAAGTATGACCCGATCCGGGACTGAAGAGACCCAGTACTTC
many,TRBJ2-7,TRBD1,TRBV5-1,CASSFAGTGNRRYEQYF,TGCGCCAGCAGCTTTGCCGGGACAGGGAATCGTCGGTACGAGCAGTACTTC
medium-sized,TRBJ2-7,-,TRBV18,CASSRGYYEQYF,TGTGCCAGCTCACGGGGGTACTACGAGCAGTACTTC
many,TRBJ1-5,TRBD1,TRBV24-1,CATSDGTGGLDQPQHF,TGTGCCACCAGTGACGGGACAGGGGGCTTAGATCAGCCCCAGCATTTT
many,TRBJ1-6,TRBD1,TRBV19,CASTTGTGLNSPLHF,TGTGCCAGTACCACCGGGACAGGGCTCAATTCACCCCTCCACTTT
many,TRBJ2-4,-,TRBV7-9,CASSPRDGRAKNIQYF,TGTGCCAGCAGCCCTAGGGACGGACGAGCCAAAAACATTCAGTACTTC
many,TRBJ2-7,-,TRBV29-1,CSVAAGGLSEQYF,TGCAGCGTTGCTGCTGGGGGATTGAGCGAGCAGTACTTC
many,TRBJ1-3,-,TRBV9,CASSAGLLRTDTIYF,TGTGCCAGCAGCGCCGGGCTCCTGAGGACAGACACCATATATTTT
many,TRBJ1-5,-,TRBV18,CASSQSSGQRQPQHF,TGTGCCAGCTCACAATCTTCGGGACAAAGGCAGCCCCAGCATTTT
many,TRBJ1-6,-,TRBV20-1,CSASPDPNSPLHF,TGCAGTGCTAGCCCAGACCCAAATTCACCCCTCCACTTT
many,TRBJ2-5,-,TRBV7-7,CASSSGRTYQETQYF,TGTGCTAGCAGCTCGGGACGGACTTACCAAGAGACCCAGTACTTC
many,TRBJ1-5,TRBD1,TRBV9,CASSAGTGWLGWPQHF,TGTGCCAGCAGCGCCGGGACAGGGTGGTTGGGGTGGCCCCAGCATTTT
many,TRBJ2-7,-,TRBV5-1,CASSVDRDSYEQYF,TGCGCCAGCAGCGTTGATCGGGACTCCTACGAGCAGTACTTC
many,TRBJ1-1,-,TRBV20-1,CSASLGRNTEAFF,TGCAGTGCTAGTCTCGGACGGAACACTGAAGCTTTCTTT